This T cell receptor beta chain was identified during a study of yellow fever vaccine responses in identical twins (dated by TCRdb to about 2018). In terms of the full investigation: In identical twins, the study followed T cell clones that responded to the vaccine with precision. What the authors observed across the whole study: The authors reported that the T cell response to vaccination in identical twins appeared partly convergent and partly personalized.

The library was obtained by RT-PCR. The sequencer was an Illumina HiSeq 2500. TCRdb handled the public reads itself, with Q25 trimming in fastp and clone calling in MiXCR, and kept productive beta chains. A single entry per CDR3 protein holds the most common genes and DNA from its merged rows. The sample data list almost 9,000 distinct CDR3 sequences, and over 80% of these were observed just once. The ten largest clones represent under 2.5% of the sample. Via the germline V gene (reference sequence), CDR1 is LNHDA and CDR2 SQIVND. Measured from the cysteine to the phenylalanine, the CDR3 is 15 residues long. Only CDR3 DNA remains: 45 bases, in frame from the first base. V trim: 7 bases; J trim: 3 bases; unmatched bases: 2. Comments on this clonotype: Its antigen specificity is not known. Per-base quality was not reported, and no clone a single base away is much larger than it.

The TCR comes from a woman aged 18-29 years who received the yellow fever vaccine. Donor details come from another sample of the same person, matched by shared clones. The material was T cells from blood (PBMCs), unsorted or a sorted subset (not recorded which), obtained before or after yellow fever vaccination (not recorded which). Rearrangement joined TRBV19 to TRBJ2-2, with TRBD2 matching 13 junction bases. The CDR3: CASIGTSGDTGELFF. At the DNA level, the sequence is TGTGCCAGTATCGGGACTAGCGGGGACACCGGGGAGCTGTTTTTT.